The 28 T cell receptor beta chains given below trace back to one sample, sequenced in a study of blood T cell repertoires in COVID-19. The table came from immunoSEQ multiplex PCR; TCRdb's copy has only in-frame clones and leaves some out. The sample lists 110,000 to 150,000 clones; roughly four fifths were seen once. The material sequenced was peripheral blood. Source of these receptors: a human donor in a cohort sampled during active COVID-19.

The chain combines TRBV7-2 with TRBJ1-6; no firm D call. CDR3 size: 16 residues. Germline V gives CDR1 SGHTA, CDR2 FQGNSA. V lost 2 bases and J 7 bases, leaving 15 bases between the germline ends. CDR3 protein: CASSLSNGMGNSPLHF. Here the CDR3 DNA reads TGTGCCAGCAGCTTATCGAACGGGATGGGGAATTCACCCCTCCACTTT. The whole variable domain, remainder taken from reference TRBV7-2 and TRBJ1-6, is GAGVSQSPSNKVTEKGKDVELRCDPISGHTALYWYRQSLGQGLEFLIYFQGNSAPDKSGLPSDRFSAERTGGSVSTLTIQRTQQEDSAVYLCASSLSNGMGNSPLHFGNGTRLTVT.

The chain carries TRBV15 and TRBJ2-7; TRBD1 matches at 7 bases. Germline V gene lookup returns CDR1 LNHNV and CDR2 YYDKDF (reference sequence). The V segment lost 5 bases and the J segment 3 bases; nucleotides outside the gene matches: 10. The CDR3 extends over 15 amino acids. The DNA of the CDR3 is TGTGCCACCAGCCTTGACAGGGTCTCCCTCTACGAGCAGTACTTC. This sequence encodes CATSLDRVSLYEQYF.

This clone was detected once. This same CDR3 is encoded by further DNA sequences in the sample. The chain couples TRBV7-3 to TRBJ2-3, with D hard to call. Germline V lookup: CDR1 SGHTA, CDR2 FQGTGA. The ends were cut back, 4 bases at V and 0 bases at J, with 2 bases in the middle. This CDR3 has 12 residues. Written as DNA, the CDR3 is TGTGCCAGCAGCTCGAGCACAGATACGCAGTATTTT. Protein: CASSSSTDTQYF.

The chain employs TRBV7-2 and TRBJ2-3; TRBD2 matches at 10 bases. The CDR3 has 15 residues. V shed 5 bases, J shed 2 bases, and the junction held 4 bases outside the gene matches. Germline V lookup: CDR1 SGHTA, CDR2 FQGNSA. DNA of the CDR3: TGTGCCAGCAGCCCCACTAGCGGGGTCACAGATACGCAGTATTTT. Amino acid sequence: CASSPTSGVTDTQYF.

The V call is TRBV28, the J call TRBJ2-3; D ambiguous. V lost 7 bases and J lost 0, with 5 bases in between. The CDR3 has 12 residues. The germline gives CDR1 MDHEN, CDR2 SYDVKM. CDR3: CASTTSTDTQYF. For the CDR3, the DNA is TGTGCCAGCACTACTAGCACAGATACGCAGTATTTT.

This chain links TRBV6-5 with TRBJ2-3; 9 bases line up with TRBD2. CDR3 size: 15 residues. V lost 2 bases and J lost 6; bases outside the gene matches: 6. The germline CDR1 and CDR2 sequences are MNHEY and SVGAGI. The CDR3 DNA sequence: TGTGCCAGCAGTTACGGAAGCGGGGGGCCGGATACGCAGTATTTT. It yields the protein CASSYGSGGPDTQYF.

The rearrangement links TRBV11-2 to TRBJ2-2, with 9 positions matching TRBD2. The V segment lost 1 base and the J segment 6 bases; nucleotides outside the gene matches: 3. The length of the CDR3 is 15 residues. CDR1 and CDR2 from the germline V gene are SGHAT and FQNNGV. CDR3 sequence: CASSLVGGGAGELFF. As DNA, the CDR3 is TGTGCCAGCAGCTTAGTTGGCGGGGGGGCCGGGGAGCTGTTTTTT.

The chain has TRBV6-4 and TRBJ2-3; 12 bases match TRBD2. After removal of 3 bases from V and 5 bases from J, the junction contained 3 bases not matched to a gene. This CDR3 region has 15 residues. Germline lookup yields CDR1 MRHNA and CDR2 SNTAGT. CDR3 region: CASSELAGGGDTQYF. The CDR3 nucleotides are TGTGCCAGCAGTGAACTAGCGGGGGGCGGAGATACGCAGTATTTT.

The chain employs TRBV6-4 and TRBJ2-2; 9 bases are shared with TRBD2. Trimming cost V 6 bases and J 1 base; bases outside gene matches: 3. The CDR3 consists of 15 residues. CDR1 and CDR2 from the germline V gene are MRHNA and SNTAGT. CDR3 protein: CASREAGGNTGELFF. The CDR3 DNA reads TGTGCCAGCAGAGAAGCGGGGGGGAACACCGGGGAGCTGTTTTTT.

The chain employs TRBV7-2 and TRBJ2-1; D is perhaps TRBD1 (6 bases). CDR1 SGHTA and CDR2 FQGNSA come from the germline V gene. This CDR3 comprises 18 residues. Deletions cut 0 bases from V and 0 bases from J, with 15 bases between. The CDR3 bases are TGTGCCAGCAGCTTAGCTGGGGGCTTTTTCAACTCCTACAATGAGCAGTTCTTC. It is translated as CASSLAGGFFNSYNEQFF.

This clone was counted once. The chain employs TRBV21-1 and TRBJ2-3; TRBD2 reflects the table's D call only, with no check against the DNA. TRBV21-1 is recorded as a pseudogene. The CDR3 is 15 amino acids. The CDR3 region is CASSKVRDYTDTQYF. CDR3 DNA sequence: TGTGCCAGCAGCAAAGTTCGGGATTACACAGATACGCAGTATTTT.

This chain uses TRBV5-6 with TRBJ2-1; 7 bases line up with TRBD2. The germline V gene encodes CDR1 SGHDT and CDR2 YYEEEE. The CDR3 runs to 15 residues. Trimming at V came to 5 bases and at J to 7 bases, leaving 12 bases not matched to a gene. CDR3 nucleotides: TGTGCCAGCAGAAAACAGACGGGGGAGGGAAATGAGCAGTTCTTC. This sequence encodes CASRKQTGEGNEQFF.

The chain employs TRBV4-2 and TRBJ2-5; D is unresolved. This CDR3 region has 14 residues. CDR1 and CDR2 from the germline V gene are LGHNA and YNFKEQ. V lost 0 bases to trimming and J lost 5 bases, with 10 bases between them. In DNA form, the CDR3 reads TGTGCCAGCAGCCAAGAAACGGGTCCGGAGACCCAGTACTTC. Residues: CASSQETGPETQYF.

CDR3 DNA sequence: TGCGCCAGCAGCCGTGACAGGACGAACACCGGGGAGCTGTTTTTT. Translated, it gives CASSRDRTNTGELFF. The J gene is TRBJ2-2, the V gene TRBV4-1, with D perhaps TRBD1 (6 bases). The ends were cut back, 4 bases at V and 0 bases at J, with 9 bases in the middle. There are 15 residues in the CDR3. Per germline, CDR1 MGHRA and CDR2 YSYEKL.

The chain couples TRBV6-5 to TRBJ2-7, with a tentative D call TRBD2 (6 bases). The CDR3 runs 14 residues. Germline V gene sequence: CDR1 MNHEY, CDR2 SVGAGI. V lost 8 bases to trimming and J lost 6 bases, with 20 bases between them. For the CDR3, the DNA is TGTGCCAGCCGGACGGGGGAGGCCCCGGGCGAGCAGTACTTC. Translation gives CASRTGEAPGEQYF.

This chain uses TRBV15 with TRBJ2-7; TRBD2 aligns across 7 bases. The CDR3 extends over 12 amino acids. The V and J ends lost 8 bases and 3 bases, in that order; junction bases with no gene match: 4. Looked up from germline, CDR1 is LNHNV and CDR2 is YYDKDF (reference sequence). The CDR3 reads CATGEGLYEQYF. The CDR3 region has the DNA TGTGCCACCGGGGAGGGCCTCTACGAGCAGTACTTC.

This clone appeared many times. V is TRBV7-8 and J is TRBJ1-1; 7 bases are shared with TRBD1. CDR1 is SGHVS and CDR2 is FQNEAQ in the germline V gene. V lost 3 bases and J lost 1; bases outside the gene matches: 8. This CDR3 spans 16 amino acids. CDR3 in DNA: TGTGCCAGCAGCTTTACGACAGGGAACGAGAACACTGAAGCTTTCTTT. It is translated as CASSFTTGNENTEAFF.

The chain employs TRBV6-1 and TRBJ2-7; 16 bases match TRBD2. The CDR3 sequence is 16 residues long. Germline loops: CDR1 MNHNS, CDR2 SASEGT. Germline trimming cut 3 bases from V and 3 bases from J; bases unmatched to any gene: 2. The CDR3 region has the DNA TGTGCCAGCAGTGAGGGACTAGCGGGGGGGCTCTACGAGCAGTACTTC. Its protein is CASSEGLAGGLYEQYF.

The V gene is TRBV7-2, the J gene TRBJ1-5; 7 nucleotides agree with TRBD1. J was trimmed by 6 bases and V by 1 base; bases with no gene match: 6. Per the germline V gene, CDR1 is SGHTA and CDR2 is FQGNSA. CDR3 length: 15 residues. The CDR3 protein is CASSLGQGRTQPQHF. CDR3 sequence (DNA): TGTGCCAGCAGCTTAGGACAGGGACGCACTCAGCCCCAGCATTTT.

V and J are TRBV7-3 and TRBJ2-7; TRBD2 is a possible D gene (6 bases). The germline CDR1 and CDR2 sequences are SGHTA and FQGTGA. V lost 2 bases, J lost 5 bases, and 16 bases lay in between. The CDR3 is made up of 15 amino acids. CDR3 bases: TGTGCCAGCAGCTTATCCGCGGGGCGGGTCAACGAGCAGTACTTC. Its translation is CASSLSAGRVNEQYF.

V gene TRBV5-4 combines with J gene TRBJ2-2; D gene unclear. Germline assignment: CDR1 SGHNT and CDR2 YYREEE (reference sequence). V shed 0 bases and J shed 2 bases, with 11 bases lying between them. The CDR3 covers 16 residues. DNA of the CDR3: TGTGCCAGCAGCTTGGCGACTGGATTCAACACCGGGGAGCTGTTTTTT. The encoded protein is CASSLATGFNTGELFF.

This clone appeared a single time. This sequence joins TRBV3-1 (or the pseudogene TRBV3-2) and TRBJ2-1, with D maybe TRBD1 (6 bases). The length of the CDR3 is 17 residues. Trimming left V 3 bases short and J 7 bases short, with 22 bases between. Per germline, CDR1 LGHDT and CDR2 YNNKEL (reference sequence). The CDR3: CASSHAGGKGLQNEQFF. In DNA form, the CDR3 reads TGTGCCAGCAGCCATGCTGGGGGCAAAGGGTTACAGAATGAGCAGTTCTTC.

The chain couples TRBV11-1 to TRBJ2-5; D perhaps matches TRBD2 (6 bases). The CDR3 has 13 residues. Deletions cut 0 bases from V and 4 bases from J, with 6 bases between. CDR1 and CDR2 from the germline V gene are SGHAT and FQDESV (reference sequence). CDR3 nucleotide sequence: TGTGCCAGCAGCTTAGCGGAGGGAGAGACCCAGTACTTC. Its translation is CASSLAEGETQYF.

The V and J genes are TRBV7-2 and TRBJ1-2; no firm D call. The CDR3 totals 13 residues. V lost 5 bases to trimming and J lost 3 bases, with 10 bases between them. Germline CDR1 SGHTA, CDR2 FQGNSA. The CDR3 sequence: CASSAARYYGYTF. CDR3 DNA: TGTGCCAGCAGCGCGGCTAGGTACTATGGCTACACCTTC.

The V gene is TRBV7-9, the J gene TRBJ1-1, with 8 bases lining up with TRBD1. CDR3 size: 17 residues. The ends lost 5 bases at V and 0 bases at J; junction bases unmatched: 11. CDR1 SEHNR and CDR2 FQNEAQ come from the germline V gene (reference sequence). Here the CDR3 reads CASSKIGSTGVNTEAFF. CDR3 sequence (DNA): TGTGCCAGCAGCAAGATCGGCTCGACAGGGGTGAACACTGAAGCTTTCTTT.

V and J are TRBV5-1 and TRBJ1-3; D may be TRBD1 (5 bases). The length of the CDR3 is 13 residues. Germline V gene data show CDR1 as SGHRS and CDR2 as YFSETQ. V was shortened by 4 bases and J by 0 bases, with 5 bases between the two germline ends. The CDR3 reads CASSQGSGNTIYF. The CDR3 region has the DNA TGCGCCAGCAGCCAGGGCTCTGGAAACACCATATATTTT.

The chain combines TRBV30 with TRBJ1-5, with a tentative D call TRBD1 (5 bases). The germline V gene encodes CDR1 GTSNPN and CDR2 SVGIG (reference sequence). This CDR3 contains 13 residues. Trimming cost V 3 bases and J 1 base, with 7 bases left between them. CDR3 protein: CAWSRVSNQPQHF. The CDR3 nucleotides are TGTGCCTGGAGCAGGGTAAGCAATCAGCCCCAGCATTTT. The whole variable domain, remainder taken from reference TRBV30 and TRBJ1-5, is SQTIHQWPATLVQPVGSPLSLECTVEGTSNPNLYWYRQAAGRGLQLLFYSVGIGQISSEVPQNLSASRPQDRQFILSSKKLLLSDSGFYLCAWSRVSNQPQHFGDGTRLSIL.

This clone was recorded a few times. The gene calls are TRBV30 and TRBJ2-1, with 8 bases fitting TRBD2. Germline-derived CDR1 and CDR2 are GTSNPN and SVGIG (reference sequence). V trimming: 1 base; J trimming: 8 bases; junction bases outside the gene matches: 13. There are 16 residues in the CDR3. CDR3 coding DNA: TGTGCCTGGAGTGGGATCAGGCGGGGGGCCGGCGATGAGCAGTTCTTC. Amino acids: CAWSGIRRGAGDEQFF.